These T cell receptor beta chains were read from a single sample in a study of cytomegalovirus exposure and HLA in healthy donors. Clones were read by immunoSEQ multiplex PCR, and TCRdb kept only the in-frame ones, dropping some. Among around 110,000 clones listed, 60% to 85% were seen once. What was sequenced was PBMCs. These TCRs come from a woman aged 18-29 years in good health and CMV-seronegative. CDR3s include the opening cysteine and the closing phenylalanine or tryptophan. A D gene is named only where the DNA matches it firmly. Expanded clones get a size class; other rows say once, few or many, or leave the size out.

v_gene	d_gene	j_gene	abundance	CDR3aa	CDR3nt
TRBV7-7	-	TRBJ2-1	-	CASSLGRGIRNEQFF	TGTGCTAGCAGCTTAGGCAGGGGTATTAGGAATGAGCAGTTCTTC
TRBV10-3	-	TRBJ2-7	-	CAISENSYEQYF	TGTGCCATCAGTGAAAACAGCTACGAGCAGTACTTC
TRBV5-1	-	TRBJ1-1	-	CASSRPGTTNTEAFF	TGCGCCAGCAGCAGACCCGGGACTACGAACACTGAAGCTTTCTTT
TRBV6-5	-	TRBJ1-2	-	CASTRGNYGYTF	TGTGCCAGCACAAGAGGGAACTATGGCTACACCTTC
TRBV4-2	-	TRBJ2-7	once	CASSQEGQGGEQYF	TGTGCCAGCAGCCAAGAAGGGCAGGGAGGCGAGCAGTACTTC
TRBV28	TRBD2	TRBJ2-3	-	CASRPFGGGITDTQYF	TGTGCCAGCAGACCCTTTGGGGGGGGTATCACAGATACGCAGTATTTT
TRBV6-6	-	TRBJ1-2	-	CASDNVMSSNYGYTF	TGTGCCAGCGACAATGTGATGTCTTCTAACTATGGCTACACCTTC
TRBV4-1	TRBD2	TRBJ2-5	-	CASSQAGLAGGTAETQYF	TGCGCCAGCAGCCAAGCGGGACTAGCGGGGGGGACTGCAGAGACCCAGTACTTC
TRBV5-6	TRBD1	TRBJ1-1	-	CASSTPDRATNVGTEAFF	TGTGCCAGCAGCACCCCGGACAGGGCAACCAACGTGGGCACTGAAGCTTTCTTT
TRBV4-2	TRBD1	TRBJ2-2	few	CASSPSAQGTGELFF	TGTGCCAGCAGCCCTTCCGCACAGGGGACCGGGGAGCTGTTTTTT
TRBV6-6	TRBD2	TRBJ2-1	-	CASSLGLAGVDEQFF	TGTGCCAGCAGTTTAGGACTAGCGGGGGTAGATGAGCAGTTCTTC
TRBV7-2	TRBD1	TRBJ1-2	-	CASSLVSGGANYGYTF	TGTGCCAGCAGCTTAGTGTCAGGGGGAGCTAACTATGGCTACACCTTC
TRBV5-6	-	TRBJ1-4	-	CASSLLQGESFANEKLFF	TGTGCCAGCAGCTTGCTGCAGGGCGAATCTTTTGCTAATGAAAAACTGTTTTTT
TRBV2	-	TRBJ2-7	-	CASSERGAVYEQYF	TGTGCCAGCAGTGAACGGGGGGCAGTCTACGAGCAGTACTTC
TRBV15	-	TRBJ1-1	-	CATSRGGRDTEAFF	TGTGCCACCAGCAGAGGGGGGAGGGACACTGAAGCTTTCTTT
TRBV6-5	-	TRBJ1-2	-	CASSRRGAYGYTF	TGTGCCAGCAGTCGTCGGGGGGCATATGGCTACACCTTC
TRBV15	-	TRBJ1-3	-	CATSRDGQTGNTIYF	TGTGCCACCAGCAGAGATGGCCAAACTGGAAACACCATATATTTT
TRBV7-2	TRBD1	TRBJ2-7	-	CASRRDRGSYEQYF	TGTGCCAGTCGACGGGACAGGGGCTCCTACGAGCAGTACTTC
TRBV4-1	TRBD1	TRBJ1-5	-	CASSQDGQGDQPQHF	TGCGCCAGCAGCCAGGATGGACAGGGCGACCAGCCCCAGCATTTT
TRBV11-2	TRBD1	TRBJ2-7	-	CASSLGQGAYEQYF	TGTGCCAGCAGCTTGGGACAGGGGGCTTACGAGCAGTACTTC
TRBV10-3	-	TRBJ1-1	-	CAISERQGAGTFF	TGTGCCATCAGTGAACGGCAGGGTGCTGGAACTTTCTTT
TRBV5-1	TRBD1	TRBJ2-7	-	CASSLIQGGIYEQYF	TGCGCCAGCAGCTTGATACAGGGGGGAATCTACGAGCAGTACTTC
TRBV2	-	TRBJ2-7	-	CASSSGSYEQYF	TGTGCCAGCTCCTCGGGGTCATACGAGCAGTACTTC
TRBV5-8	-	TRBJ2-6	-	CASLFMGANVLTF	TGTGCCAGCCTCTTTATGGGGGCCAACGTCCTGACTTTC
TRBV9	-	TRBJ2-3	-	CASSVNPGARAAQYF	TGTGCCAGCAGCGTAAATCCAGGGGCCCGGGCGGCGCAGTATTTT
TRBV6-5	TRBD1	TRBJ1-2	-	CASSYRGHYGYTF	TGTGCCAGCAGTTACAGGGGGCACTATGGCTACACCTTC
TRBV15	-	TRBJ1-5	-	CATSRDRVEYQPQHF	TGTGCCACCAGCAGAGACAGGGTTGAGTATCAGCCCCAGCATTTT
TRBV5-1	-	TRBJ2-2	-	CASSLNGGELFF	TGCGCCAGCAGCTTGAACGGGGGGGAGCTGTTTTTT
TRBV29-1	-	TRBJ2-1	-	CSVDSAAASYNEQFF	TGCAGCGTTGATAGTGCGGCAGCTTCCTACAATGAGCAGTTCTTC
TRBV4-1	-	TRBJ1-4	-	CASSQNPLGRSEKLFF	TGCGCCAGCAGCCAAAACCCGCTGGGCCGTAGTGAAAAACTGTTTTTT
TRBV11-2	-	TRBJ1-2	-	CASSGLRGLAYGYTF	TGTGCCAGCAGCGGTCTCAGGGGATTGGCCTATGGCTACACCTTC
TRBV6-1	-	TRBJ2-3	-	CASSDLGLTRTDTQYF	TGTGCCAGCAGTGATCTGGGGCTCACTCGCACAGATACGCAGTATTTT
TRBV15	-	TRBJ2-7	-	CATSSHRSSYEQYF	TGTGCCACCAGCAGCCACAGGAGCTCCTACGAGCAGTACTTC
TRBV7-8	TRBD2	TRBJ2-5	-	CASSLVVRGPLETGTSVPQYF	TGTGCCAGCAGCTTAGTAGTGAGGGGCCCTCTTGAAACAGGGACTAGCGTCCCCCAGTACTTC
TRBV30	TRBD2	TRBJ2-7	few	CAWSSGGLAGRYEQYF	TGTGCCTGGAGCTCTGGGGGACTAGCGGGTCGGTACGAGCAGTACTTC
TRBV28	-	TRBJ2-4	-	CASKDSLNIQYF	TGTGCCAGCAAGGACTCCTTAAACATTCAGTACTTC
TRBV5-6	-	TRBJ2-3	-	CASSHRSDTQYF	TGTGCCAGCAGTCACAGGTCAGATACGCAGTATTTT
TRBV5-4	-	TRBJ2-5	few	CASRYTDGGTQYF	TGTGCCAGCAGATACACCGACGGGGGGACCCAGTACTTC
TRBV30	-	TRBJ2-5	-	CAWSRAGLPGETQYF	TGTGCCTGGAGTAGAGCAGGACTTCCTGGGGAGACCCAGTACTTC
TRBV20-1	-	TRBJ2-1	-	CSAGNTEQFF	TGCAGTGCGGGCAACACGGAGCAGTTCTTC
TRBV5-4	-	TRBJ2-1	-	CASSLVGTGSYNEQFF	TGTGCCAGCAGCTTGGTCGGGACTGGCTCCTACAATGAGCAGTTCTTC
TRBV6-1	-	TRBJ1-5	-	CASSDVLGGQPQHF	TGTGCCAGCAGTGACGTACTGGGAGGTCAGCCCCAGCATTTT
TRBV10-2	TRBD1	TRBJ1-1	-	CASSRQGGHTEAFF	TGCGCCAGCAGCCGACAGGGGGGGCACACTGAAGCTTTCTTT
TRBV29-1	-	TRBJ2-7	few	CSVRLTDFSYEQYF	TGCAGCGTTCGCCTCACTGATTTCTCCTACGAGCAGTACTTC
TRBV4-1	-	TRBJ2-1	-	CASSQAGGNEQFF	TGCGCCAGCAGCCAAGCTGGCGGGAATGAGCAGTTCTTC
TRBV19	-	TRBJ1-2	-	CASSIVATNYGYTF	TGTGCCAGTAGTATAGTGGCCACGAACTATGGCTACACCTTC